These 19 T cell receptor beta chains came from one sample sequenced in a study of B cell selection in AIRE deficiency. The sorted conventional CD4 T cells were gated as CD4+CD127+. The protocol was immunoSEQ multiplex PCR, while the TCRdb copy is restricted to in-frame clones and leaves out a portion. The sample lists 20,000 to 25,000 clones; about 96% were seen once. Sequencing input: conventional CD4+ T cells sorted from PBMCs. Receptors were obtained from a human donor with AIRE deficiency.

The chain employs TRBV6-6 and TRBJ1-6; D call uncertain. The germline V gene encodes CDR1 MNHNY and CDR2 SVGAGI (reference sequence). V was clipped by 5 bases and J by 7 bases, with 15 bases between them. This CDR3 is built from 15 residues. The CDR3 loop reads CASSPRGGGNSPLHF. The CDR3 coding sequence is TGTGCCAGCAGTCCCCGAGGAGGCGGGAATTCACCCCTCCACTTT.

The rearrangement joins TRBV6-1 to TRBJ1-6, with 7 positions matching TRBD1. There are 13 residues in the CDR3. The trim removed 8 bases at V and 10 bases at J, leaving 8 bases unmatched. Germline-derived CDR1 and CDR2 are MNHNS and SASEGT. CDR3: CASRDSGGSPLHF. In DNA form, the CDR3 reads TGTGCCAGCCGGGACAGTGGTGGGTCACCCCTCCACTTT.

This sequence joins TRBV18 and TRBJ1-2; maybe TRBD1 (5 bases). Germline CDR1 is KGHSH and CDR2 is LQKENI. The CDR3 is 13 amino acids. Trimming shortened V by 2 bases and J by 4 bases, and 8 bases separated the two germline ends. The CDR3 coding sequence is TGTGCCAGCTCACCAATCCAGGGCTATGGCTACACCTTC. Translating gives CASSPIQGYGYTF.

The rearrangement uses TRBV5-6 and TRBJ2-3; D is unresolved. CDR1 SGHDT and CDR2 YYEEEE come from the germline V gene. Trimming shortened V by 4 bases and J by 7 bases, and 10 bases separated the two germline ends. CDR3 size: 12 residues. In nucleotides, the CDR3 is TGTGCCAGCAGCCTCTCCTATTATACGCAGTATTTT. Translated: CASSLSYYTQYF.

This sequence joins TRBV29-1 and TRBJ2-3; D perhaps matches TRBD1 (6 bases). The CDR3 has 12 amino acids. CDR1 is SQVTM and CDR2 is ANQGSEA in the germline V gene. The germline V and J ends were trimmed by 4 bases and 4 bases, with 9 bases remaining between them. The CDR3 DNA reads as TGCAGCGTTGTCAGGGGCCCAGATACGCAGTATTTT. Translation gives CSVVRGPDTQYF.

The chain is built from TRBV7-6 and TRBJ2-1; 7 bases fit TRBD2. CDR3 length equals 17 residues. The junction had 10 bases not matched to a gene; V was cut back by 1 base and J by 4 bases. Germline assignment: CDR1 SGHVS and CDR2 FNYEAQ. In DNA, the CDR3 is TGTGCCAGCAGCTTAGTCTTCGGGGCGGGGGTTTACAATGAGCAGTTCTTC. This gives the protein CASSLVFGAGVYNEQFF.

V gene TRBV6-1 combines with J gene TRBJ2-4, with 7 bases identical to TRBD1. The ends lost 3 bases at V and 11 bases at J; junction bases unmatched: 10. CDR3 length: 14 amino acids. Germline values: CDR1 MNHNS, CDR2 SASEGT. The CDR3 sequence is CASSDAPGQILQYF. CDR3 nucleotide sequence: TGTGCCAGCAGTGACGCCCCGGGACAGATTCTTCAGTACTTC.

The chain has TRBV5-4 and TRBJ2-5; 10 nucleotides align to TRBD2. The CDR3 loop spans 16 amino acids. The V gene end was trimmed by 1 base and the J gene end by 5 bases; junction bases not matched to a gene: 8. CDR1 and CDR2 (germline): SGHNT, YYREEE (reference sequence). This CDR3 reads CASSLFGGAGGETQYF. The CDR3 region has the DNA TGTGCCAGCAGCTTGTTCGGGGGAGCGGGAGGGGAGACCCAGTACTTC.

The gene calls are TRBV5-1 and TRBJ2-6; no reliable D call. V gave up 0 bases and J gave up 0 bases, with 10 bases separating them. Germline CDR1 and CDR2: SGHRS and YFSETQ. The CDR3 is 17 residues long. CDR3 residues: CASSLELSGSGANVLTF. The CDR3, as DNA: TGCGCCAGCAGCTTGGAGCTCAGTGGCTCTGGGGCCAACGTCCTGACTTTC.

CDR3 residues: CASRRAFGYGYTF. The DNA of the CDR3 is TGTGCCAGCAGGAGGGCATTTGGCTATGGCTACACCTTC. V gene TRBV6-4 combines with J gene TRBJ1-2; D is uncertain. The CDR3 length is 13 residues. Trimming stripped 6 bases from V and 4 bases from J, with 12 bases between. Germline values: CDR1 MRHNA, CDR2 SNTAGT.

This chain connects TRBV15 to TRBJ2-7; 8 bases are a match to TRBD2. Germline CDR1 is LNHNV and CDR2 is YYDKDF (reference sequence). The V segment lost 3 bases and the J segment 4 bases; nucleotides outside the gene matches: 8. This CDR3 spans 15 amino acids. The CDR3 DNA reads TGTGCCACCAGCAGTCCCGGGGGGGGCACTTACGAGCAGTACTTC. It codes for CATSSPGGGTYEQYF.

The chain joins TRBV11-3 to TRBJ1-2; D is perhaps TRBD1 (5 bases). The length of the CDR3 is 13 residues. The germline V gene has CDR1 SGHNT and CDR2 YENEEA. V was pared by 5 bases and J by 5 bases, with 12 bases between. CDR3 DNA sequence: TGTGCCAGCAGCCTTAGGGCAGGGTATGGCTACACCTTC. Its protein product is CASSLRAGYGYTF. Variable domain in full (rest from reference TRBV11-3 and TRBJ1-2): EAGVVQSPRYKIIEKKQPVAFWCNPISGHNTLYWYLQNLGQGPELLIRYENEEAVDDSQLPKDRFSAERLKGVDSTLKIQPAELGDSAVYLCASSLRAGYGYTFGSGTRLTVV.

The chain couples TRBV2 to TRBJ2-7, with unresolved D. Germline CDR1 reads SNHLY; CDR2 reads FYNNEI. Trimming pared 2 bases from V and 6 bases from J, leaving 8 bases between. This CDR3 is built from 12 residues. CDR3 in DNA: TGTGCCAGCAGTGAATTAGGTGGCGAGCAGTACTTC. Its translation is CASSELGGEQYF. Variable domain in full (rest from reference TRBV2 and TRBJ2-7): EPEVTQTPSHQVTQMGQEVILRCVPISNHLYFYWYRQILGQKVEFLVSFYNNEISEKSEIFDDQFSVERPDGSNFTLKIRSTKLEDSAMYFCASSELGGEQYFGPGTRLTVT.

The chain is built from TRBV29-1 and TRBJ2-7; D uncertain. This CDR3 comprises 14 residues. The ends were cut back, 4 bases at V and 5 bases at J, with 18 bases in the middle. The germline V gene encodes CDR1 SQVTM and CDR2 ANQGSEA. The CDR3 DNA reads TGCAGCGTTGGGAAAAGGGAAGGCATCCACGAGCAGTACTTC. Translating it yields CSVGKREGIHEQYF.

The genes are TRBV10-3 and TRBJ2-1; 8 bases are a match to TRBD1. The CDR3 extends over 13 amino acids. V trimming: 6 bases; J trimming: 5 bases; junction bases outside the gene matches: 3. Per the germline V gene, CDR1 is ENHRY and CDR2 is SYGVKD. Here the CDR3 DNA reads TGTGCCATCAGGGACAGGGTCGACAATGAGCAGTTCTTC. Translating gives CAIRDRVDNEQFF.

The V and J genes are TRBV11-3 and TRBJ2-5, with unresolved D. Germline CDR1 SGHNT, CDR2 YENEEA. CDR3 length: 15 amino acids. V was clipped by 1 base and J by 5 bases, with 14 bases between them. In DNA, the CDR3 is TGTGCCAGCAGCTTAGGACATTTCCTGGGGGAGACCCAGTACTTC. It yields the protein CASSLGHFLGETQYF.

The genes are TRBV19 and TRBJ1-5; D call uncertain. The CDR3 consists of 14 residues. Germline values: CDR1 LNHDA, CDR2 SQIVND (reference sequence). The V gene lost 5 bases and the J gene lost 5 bases, with 13 bases spanning the gap. CDR3 amino acids: CASSGYHSYQPQHF. The CDR3 nucleotides read TGTGCCAGTAGTGGCTACCACAGCTATCAGCCCCAGCATTTT.

The chain uses TRBV30 and TRBJ1-2, with no clear D. Germline V gives CDR1 GTSNPN, CDR2 SVGIG (reference sequence). There are 15 residues in the CDR3. Trimming removed 2 bases from V and 0 bases from J, with 13 bases in between. CDR3 bases: TGTGCCTGGAGTCCCTCGAACAGCGCTAACTATGGCTACACCTTC. It codes for CAWSPSNSANYGYTF. Drawing the rest from reference TRBV30 and TRBJ1-2, the complete variable domain is SQTIHQWPATLVQPVGSPLSLECTVEGTSNPNLYWYRQAAGRGLQLLFYSVGIGQISSEVPQNLSASRPQDRQFILSSKKLLLSDSGFYLCAWSPSNSANYGYTFGSGTRLTVV.

This chain connects TRBV2 to TRBJ1-4; 7 nucleotides line up with TRBD1. Losses at the gene ends were 2 bases for V and 8 bases for J; bases not matched to a gene: 8. The CDR3 loop spans 15 amino acids. Germline V lookup: CDR1 SNHLY, CDR2 FYNNEI. The CDR3: CASSEWRGRIEKLFF. In DNA form, the CDR3 reads TGTGCCAGCAGTGAATGGAGGGGGCGGATAGAAAAACTGTTTTTT.